The next 22 T cell receptor beta chains were all read from a single sample in a study of T-cell reconstitution after alpha-beta-depleted transplantation in children. Construction of the TCRbeta library involved unique molecular identifiers. TCRdb recomputed calls from the PCR reads with MiXCR, one row per CDR3 protein. The profile shows some 450,000 distinct CDR3 sequences, 43% of them singletons. The sample was PBMCs, taken before TCRalphabeta/CD19-depleted stem cell transplant. The receptor set was obtained from a girl aged 2-10 years with aplastic anemia, due to receive a stem cell transplant.

This chain connects TRBV28 to TRBJ2-6; D gene unclear. CDR3 size: 15 residues. V lost 8 bases to trimming and J lost 0 bases, with 11 bases between them. CDR1 MDHEN and CDR2 SYDVKM come from the germline V gene. The CDR3 DNA sequence: TGTGCCAGCCTTCCCAGATCCTCTGGGGCCAACGTCCTGACTTTC. Amino acid sequence: CASLPRSSGANVLTF.

The J gene is TRBJ2-3, the V gene TRBV10-1, with D tentatively TRBD1 (5 bases). V was shortened by 1 base and J by 1 base, with 9 bases between the two germline ends. The germline V gene has CDR1 WNHNN and CDR2 SYGVQD (reference sequence). The length of the CDR3 is 15 residues. The CDR3 DNA follows: TGCGCCAGCAGTGAGTTTAGGGGTGGCACAGATACGCAGTATTTT. Its protein product is CASSEFRGGTDTQYF.

The chain uses TRBV18 and TRBJ2-3; the D is unclear. The CDR3 totals 14 residues. Germline assignment: CDR1 KGHSH and CDR2 LQKENI. V lost 0 bases and J lost 2, with 6 bases in between. The CDR3 region has the DNA TGTGCCAGCTCACCACCGGAGCCCACAGATACGCAGTATTTT. This translates into CASSPPEPTDTQYF.

This clonotype was observed many times. J is TRBJ2-3 and V is TRBV20-1; D ambiguous. V lost 6 bases and J 2 bases, leaving 15 bases between the germline ends. CDR1 DFQATT and CDR2 SNEGSKA come from the germline V gene (reference sequence). The CDR3 totals 14 residues. The CDR3 loop is CSAQGRQVTDTQYF. Written as DNA, the CDR3 is TGCAGTGCCCAAGGACGGCAAGTCACAGATACGCAGTATTTT.

The CDR3 DNA sequence: TGTGCCAGCAGTTACCGGGACTTATCCCCCTACAATGAGCAGTTCTTC. It is translated as CASSYRDLSPYNEQFF. The chain has TRBV6-5 and TRBJ2-1, with D perhaps TRBD2 (6 bases). This CDR3 contains 16 residues. V was cut by 2 bases and J by 2 bases, with 13 bases left in between. Germline CDR1 is MNHEY and CDR2 is SVGAGI.

V is TRBV29-1 and J is TRBJ2-7, with D maybe TRBD1 (6 bases). Looked up from germline, CDR1 is SQVTM and CDR2 is ANQGSEA. The CDR3 contains 12 residues. Trimming removed 6 bases at V and 0 bases at J, with 9 bases between. CDR3 nucleotides: TGCAGCGTAGGGGACAACTCCTACGAGCAGTACTTC. This sequence encodes CSVGDNSYEQYF.

The chain employs TRBV5-1 and TRBJ1-2; D might be TRBD1 (6 bases). Germline assignment: CDR1 SGHRS and CDR2 YFSETQ. Trimming left V 1 base short and J 6 bases short, with 13 bases between. The CDR3 consists of 14 residues. The CDR3 protein is CASSLTKRQDGYTF. The DNA for the CDR3 is TGCGCCAGCAGCTTGACAAAGCGACAGGATGGCTACACCTTC.

This clonotype was found many times. The chain recombines TRBV5-1 with TRBJ1-1, with a possible D match to TRBD1 (6 bases). The V end was cut by 4 bases, the J end by 5 bases, with 21 bases between. The CDR3 sequence is 16 residues long. Germline loops: CDR1 SGHRS, CDR2 YFSETQ. This chain's CDR3 is CASSHRTGGARTEAFF. CDR3 DNA: TGCGCCAGCAGCCACCGGACGGGGGGCGCGAGGACTGAAGCTTTCTTT.

This clonotype was counted at least ten times. The J gene is TRBJ1-2, the V gene TRBV29-1; D unresolved. The length of the CDR3 is 11 residues. The V and J ends lost 7 bases and 2 bases respectively, with 8 bases between them. CDR1 and CDR2 (germline): SQVTM, ANQGSEA. Written as DNA, the CDR3 is TGCAGCGAGACCTCAAACTATGGCTACACCTTC. It translates to CSETSNYGYTF.

The chain uses TRBV19 and TRBJ2-3, with 8 bases matching TRBD1. CDR3 size: 15 residues. V shed 3 bases and J 2 bases; nucleotides not matched to a gene: 4. CDR1 is LNHDA, CDR2 SQIVND, per germline (reference sequence). In DNA, the CDR3 is TGTGCCAGTAGTATCCGGGACAGGCCCACAGATACGCAGTATTTT. This encodes CASSIRDRPTDTQYF.

This clonotype has a single count. The chain employs TRBV14 and TRBJ1-1, with D unclear. The germline V gene encodes CDR1 SGHDN and CDR2 FVKESK. With 1 base removed from V and 4 bases from J, the gap between germline ends came to 10 bases. CDR3 size: 14 residues. The CDR3 coding sequence is TGTGCCAGCAGCCAAGTGGCAGGCGGCACTGAAGCTTTCTTT. Its translation: CASSQVAGGTEAFF.

The V gene is TRBV20-1, the J gene TRBJ2-2, with TRBD1 matching over 7 bases. The CDR3 totals 13 residues. Per germline, CDR1 DFQATT and CDR2 SNEGSKA (reference sequence). V was pared by 3 bases and J by 4 bases, with 2 bases of the junction left unmatched. CDR3 residues: CSASNRGTGELFF. Here the CDR3 DNA reads TGCAGTGCTAGCAACAGGGGCACCGGGGAGCTGTTTTTT.

This clonotype has ten or more counts. The CDR3 spells CASSPGTGTQPQHF. DNA for the CDR3: TGTGCCAGCTCACCCGGGACAGGGACCCAGCCCCAGCATTTT. J is TRBJ1-5 and V is TRBV18; TRBD1 aligns across 9 bases. The CDR3 is made up of 14 amino acids. Germline trimming cut 3 bases from V and 7 bases from J; bases unmatched to any gene: 4. The V gene's germline CDR1 is KGHSH and CDR2 LQKENI.

This clonotype has ten or more counts. CDR3 nucleotides: TGCAGTGCTAGAATCCACAGCTCCTACGAGCAGTACTTC. Translated, it gives CSARIHSSYEQYF. This chain links TRBV20-1 with TRBJ2-7; D remains unclear. The germline V gene has CDR1 DFQATT and CDR2 SNEGSKA (reference sequence). This CDR3 region has 13 residues. V dropped 2 bases and J dropped 0 bases, with 8 bases sitting between them.

The sample holds many counts of this clonotype. The chain employs TRBV29-1 and TRBJ1-2; perhaps TRBD1 as D (6 bases). The germline V gene encodes CDR1 SQVTM and CDR2 ANQGSEA. The CDR3 loop spans 16 amino acids. The ends were cut back, 6 bases at V and 1 base at J, with 21 bases in the middle. The CDR3 region is CSVHVGKGVNNYGYTF. The CDR3 nucleotides are TGCAGCGTCCACGTCGGAAAGGGGGTTAATAACTATGGCTACACCTTC.

The chain links TRBV15 to TRBJ2-7; 8 bases fit TRBD1. The CDR3 covers 19 residues. Germline V CDR1 and CDR2: LNHNV, YYDKDF (reference sequence). J lost 3 bases, V lost 1 base, and 17 bases had no gene match. The CDR3 DNA is TGTGCCACCAGCAGAGCATATCCAGGGGTCAGGGGGCAGCTCTACGAGCAGTACTTC. Protein sequence: CATSRAYPGVRGQLYEQYF. The full variable domain, its missing parts supplied by reference TRBV15 and TRBJ2-7, is DAMVIQNPRYQVTQFGKPVTLSCSQTLNHNVMYWYQQKSSQAPKLLFHYYDKDFNNEADTPDNFQSRRPNTSFCFLDIRSPGLGDTAMYLCATSRAYPGVRGQLYEQYFGPGTRLTVT.

A word on this clonotype: This may be a read error: a much more frequent sequence differs by one nucleotide. The V call is TRBV20-1, the J call TRBJ2-4; TRBD2 aligns across 7 bases. The CDR3 is 15 residues long. Germline assignment: CDR1 DFQATT and CDR2 SNEGSKA (reference sequence). DNA of the CDR3: TGCAGTGCTTTCGGGACTATCGACGCCAGAAACATTCAGTACTTC. Its protein product is CSAFGTIDARNIQYF.

The chain links TRBV12-3 or TRBV12-4 to TRBJ1-6; D uncertain. The CDR3 sequence is 12 residues long. Trimming took off 5 bases at V and 8 bases at J, with 7 bases between the two ends. The CDR3 coding sequence is TGTGCCAGCAGTGGGATTCATTCACCCCTCCACTTT. Its protein is CASSGIHSPLHF.

This clonotype was picked up a small number of times. CDR3 protein: CASSFRGAGGSQEYEQYF. In nucleotides, the CDR3 is TGCGCCAGCAGCTTCCGTGGAGCAGGGGGCTCCCAAGAATACGAGCAGTACTTC. This chain links TRBV5-1 with TRBJ2-7, with 8 bases identical to TRBD1. This CDR3 spans 18 amino acids. J was trimmed by 4 bases and V by 2 bases; bases with no gene match: 17. CDR1 is SGHRS and CDR2 is YFSETQ in the germline V gene.

This chain connects TRBV4-2 to TRBJ2-3, with 9 bases fitting TRBD2. Germline V gene data show CDR1 as LGHNA and CDR2 as YNFKEQ. With 0 bases clipped from V and 4 bases from J, the junction kept 2 bases outside the gene matches. There are 15 residues in the CDR3. DNA of the CDR3: TGTGCCAGCAGCCAAGAGCGGGGGGGCCCAGATACGCAGTATTTT. It specifies CASSQERGGPDTQYF.

The chain joins TRBV4-3 to TRBJ2-1; 14 bases agree with TRBD2. The CDR3 has 15 residues. Germline CDR1 reads LGHNA; CDR2 reads YSLEER. V lost 2 bases to trimming and J lost 14 bases; unmatched junction nucleotides: 8. The chain's CDR3 is CASSQSGTSGSIKFF. CDR3 DNA: TGCGCCAGCAGCCAATCCGGGACTAGCGGGAGTATTAAGTTCTTC.

The J gene is TRBJ2-3, the V gene TRBV20-1; D is unresolved. This CDR3 spans 13 amino acids. Germline V lookup: CDR1 DFQATT, CDR2 SNEGSKA (reference sequence). V lost 1 base, J lost 4 bases, and 9 bases lay in between. CDR3 DNA sequence: TGCAGTGCTAGAGCTGTAGTCTCAGATACGCAGTATTTT. As protein: CSARAVVSDTQYF.